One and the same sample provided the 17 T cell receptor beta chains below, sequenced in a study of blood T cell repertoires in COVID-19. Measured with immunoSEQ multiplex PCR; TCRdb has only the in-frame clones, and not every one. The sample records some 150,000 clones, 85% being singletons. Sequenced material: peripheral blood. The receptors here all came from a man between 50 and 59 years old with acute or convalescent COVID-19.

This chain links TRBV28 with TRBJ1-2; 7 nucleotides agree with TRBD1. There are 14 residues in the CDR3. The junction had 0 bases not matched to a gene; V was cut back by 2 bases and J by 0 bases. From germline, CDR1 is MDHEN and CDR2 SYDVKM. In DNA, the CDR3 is TGTGCCAGCAGTTTAGACAGGGCTAACTATGGCTACACCTTC. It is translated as CASSLDRANYGYTF.

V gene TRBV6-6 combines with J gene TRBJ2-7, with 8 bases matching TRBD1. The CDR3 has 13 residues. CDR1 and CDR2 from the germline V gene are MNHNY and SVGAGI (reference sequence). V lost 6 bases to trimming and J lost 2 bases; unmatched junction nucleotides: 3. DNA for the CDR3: TGTGCCAGCAGAGACAGGGGTCCCTACGAGCAGTACTTC. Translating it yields CASRDRGPYEQYF.

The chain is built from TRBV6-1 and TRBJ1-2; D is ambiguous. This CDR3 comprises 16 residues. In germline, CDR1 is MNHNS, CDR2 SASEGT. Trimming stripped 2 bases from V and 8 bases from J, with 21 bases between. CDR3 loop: CASSEPGRVLSGGYTF. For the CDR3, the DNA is TGTGCCAGCAGTGAACCGGGCCGAGTTTTAAGCGGAGGCTACACCTTC.

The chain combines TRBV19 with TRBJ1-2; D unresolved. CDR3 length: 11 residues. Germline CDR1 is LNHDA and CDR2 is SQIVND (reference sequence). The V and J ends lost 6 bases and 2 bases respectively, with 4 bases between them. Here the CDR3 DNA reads TGTGCCAGTAGACAGAACTATGGCTACACCTTC. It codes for CASRQNYGYTF. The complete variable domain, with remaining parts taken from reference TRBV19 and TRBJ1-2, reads DGGITQSPKYLFRKEGQNVTLSCEQNLNHDAMYWYRQDPGQGLRLIYYSQIVNDFQKGDIAEGYSVSREKKESFPLTVTSAQKNPTAFYLCASRQNYGYTFGSGTRLTVV.

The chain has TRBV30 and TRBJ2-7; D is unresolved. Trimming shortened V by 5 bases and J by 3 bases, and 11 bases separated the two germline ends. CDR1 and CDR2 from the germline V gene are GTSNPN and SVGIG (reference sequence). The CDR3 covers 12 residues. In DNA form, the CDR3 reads TGTGCCTGGGGAGCAGTTAACTACGAGCAGTACTTC. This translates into CAWGAVNYEQYF.

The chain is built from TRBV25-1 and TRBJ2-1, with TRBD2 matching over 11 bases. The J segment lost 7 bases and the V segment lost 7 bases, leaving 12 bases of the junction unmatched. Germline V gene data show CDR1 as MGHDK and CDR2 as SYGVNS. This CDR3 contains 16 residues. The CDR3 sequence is CASMVSGRGTENEQFF. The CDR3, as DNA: TGTGCCAGCATGGTTAGCGGGAGGGGAACGGAAAATGAGCAGTTCTTC.

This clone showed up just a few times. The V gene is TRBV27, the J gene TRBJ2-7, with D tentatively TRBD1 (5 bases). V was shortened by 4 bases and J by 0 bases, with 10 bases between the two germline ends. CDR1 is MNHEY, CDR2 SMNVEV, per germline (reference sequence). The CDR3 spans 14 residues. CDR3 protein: CASSYSQGSYEQYF. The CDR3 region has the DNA TGTGCCAGCAGTTACAGCCAGGGCTCCTACGAGCAGTACTTC.

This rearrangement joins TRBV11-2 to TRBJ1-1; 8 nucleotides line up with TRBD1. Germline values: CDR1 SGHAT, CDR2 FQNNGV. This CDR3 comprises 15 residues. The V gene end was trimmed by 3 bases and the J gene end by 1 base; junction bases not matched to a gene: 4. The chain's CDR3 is CASSFAGTGNTEAFF. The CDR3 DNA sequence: TGTGCCAGCAGCTTCGCCGGGACAGGGAACACTGAAGCTTTCTTT.

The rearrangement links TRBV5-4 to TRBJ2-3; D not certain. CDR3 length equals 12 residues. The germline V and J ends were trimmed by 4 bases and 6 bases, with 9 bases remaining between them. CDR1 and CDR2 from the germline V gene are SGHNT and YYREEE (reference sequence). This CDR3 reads CASSPPGDTQYF. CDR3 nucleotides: TGTGCCAGCAGCCCCCCCGGGGATACGCAGTATTTT. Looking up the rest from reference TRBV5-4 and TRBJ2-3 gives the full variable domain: ETGVTQSPTHLIKTRGQQVTLRCSSQSGHNTVSWYQQALGQGPQFIFQYYREEENGRGNFPPRFSGLQFPNYSSELNVNALELDDSALYLCASSPPGDTQYFGPGTRLTVL.

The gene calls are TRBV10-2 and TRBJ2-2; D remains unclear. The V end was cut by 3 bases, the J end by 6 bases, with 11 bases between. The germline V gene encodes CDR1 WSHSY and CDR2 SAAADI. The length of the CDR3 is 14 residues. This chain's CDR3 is CASSDQSSPGELFF. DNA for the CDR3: TGCGCCAGCAGTGACCAAAGCTCCCCCGGGGAGCTGTTTTTT.

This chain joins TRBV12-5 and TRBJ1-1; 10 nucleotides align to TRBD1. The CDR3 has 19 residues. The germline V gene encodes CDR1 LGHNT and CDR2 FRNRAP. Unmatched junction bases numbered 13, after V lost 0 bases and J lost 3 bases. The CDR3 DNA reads TGTGCTAGTGGTTTGGTGGGACAGGGGTATTCCCTTAGGGACACTGAAGCTTTCTTT. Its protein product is CASGLVGQGYSLRDTEAFF.

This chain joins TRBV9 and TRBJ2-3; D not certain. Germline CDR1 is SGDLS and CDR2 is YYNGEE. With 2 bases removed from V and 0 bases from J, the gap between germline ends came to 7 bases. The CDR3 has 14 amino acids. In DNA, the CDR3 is TGTGCCAGCAGCGTCGAGAAGAGCACAGATACGCAGTATTTT. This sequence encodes CASSVEKSTDTQYF.

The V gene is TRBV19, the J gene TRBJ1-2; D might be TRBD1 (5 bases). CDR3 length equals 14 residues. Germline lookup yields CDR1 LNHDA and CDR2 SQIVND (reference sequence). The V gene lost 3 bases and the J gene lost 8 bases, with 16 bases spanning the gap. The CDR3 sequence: CASSIQPSGGGYTF. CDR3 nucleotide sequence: TGTGCCAGTAGTATTCAGCCTTCCGGGGGGGGCTACACCTTC.

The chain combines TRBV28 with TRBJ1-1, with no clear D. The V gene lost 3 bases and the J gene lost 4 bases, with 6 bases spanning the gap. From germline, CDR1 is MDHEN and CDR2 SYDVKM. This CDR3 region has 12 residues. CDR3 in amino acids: CASSLEVTEAFF. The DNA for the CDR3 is TGTGCCAGCAGTTTGGAGGTCACTGAAGCTTTCTTT.

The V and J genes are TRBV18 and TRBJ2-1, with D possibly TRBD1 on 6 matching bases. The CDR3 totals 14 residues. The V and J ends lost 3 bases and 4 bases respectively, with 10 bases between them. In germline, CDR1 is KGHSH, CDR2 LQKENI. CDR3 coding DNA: TGTGCCAGCTCACCGGGGACAAATTACAATGAGCAGTTCTTC. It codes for CASSPGTNYNEQFF.

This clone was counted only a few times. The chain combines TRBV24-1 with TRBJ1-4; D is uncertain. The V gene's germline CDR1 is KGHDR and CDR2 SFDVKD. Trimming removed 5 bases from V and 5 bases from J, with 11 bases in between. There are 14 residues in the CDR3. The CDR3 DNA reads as TGTGCCACCAGTGGCGGACTTCCCAATGAAAAACTGTTTTTT. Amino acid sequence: CATSGGLPNEKLFF.

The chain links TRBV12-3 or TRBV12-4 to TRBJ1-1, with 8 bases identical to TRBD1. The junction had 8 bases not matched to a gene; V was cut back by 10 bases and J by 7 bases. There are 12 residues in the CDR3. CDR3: CATSDRADEAFF. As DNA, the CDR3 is TGTGCCACCTCGGACAGGGCTGATGAAGCTTTCTTT.